This paragraph covers one T cell receptor (beta chain) sequence. Cohorts were assigned according to the clinical history that participants reported. Clones were sequenced by immunoSEQ multiplex PCR, and TCRdb holds only the in-frame ones, with some missing. The data show roughly 250,000 clones, with 80% to 90% seen just once and under 2.5% held by the top ten. The data stem from a study of blood T cell repertoires in COVID-19. Study information: Whether acute or convalescent, the COVID-19 samples came from the United States, Italy and Spain. PBMCs, B-cell-depleted T cells, or T cells provided the cDNA or gDNA that made up the material.

The CDR3 is made up of 12 amino acids. V was pared by 3 bases and J by 9 bases, with 6 bases between. Germline assignment: CDR1 MDHEN and CDR2 SYDVKM. This chain uses TRBV28 with TRBJ1-6; no reliable D call. The TCR sequence derives from a woman in her fifties or sixties who had recovered from COVID-19. Input material: PBMCs or T cells enriched from blood (not recorded which). In DNA, the CDR3 is TGTGCCAGCAGTTTCGGGTCTTCACCCCTCCACTTT. Its translation: CASSFGSSPLHF.